These 27 T cell receptor beta chains came from one sample sequenced in a study of relationships among human T cell subsets. CD4+ cells were positively selected first, then anti-CD25 beads isolated CD4+CD25+ regulatory T cells. Semiquantitative ARM-PCR amplified T cell receptor alpha and beta CDR3 regions from mRNA. ARM-PCR used tagged nested gene-specific primers, then communal superprimers for exponential amplification. TCRdb redid the calling of the multiplex PCR reads with MiXCR, one entry per CDR3 protein. Here the sample spans roughly 15,000 distinct CDR3 sequences, over 50% being singletons. The material sequenced was Tregs sorted from blood. The receptors here all came from a man aged 35-49 years in good health.

As regards this clonotype: Sequence at one end of the junction differs from germline and may be a read error. V gene TRBV10-2 combines with J gene TRBJ2-7; tentatively, D is TRBD1 (6 bases). CDR1 is WSHSY and CDR2 is SAAADI in the germline V gene. The CDR3 totals 12 residues. The CDR3 DNA reads as TGTGCCATCACAGGGAATAACAACGAGCAGTACTTC. The encoded protein is CAITGNNNEQYF.

This clonotype was seen a handful of times. The chain is built from TRBV28 and TRBJ2-3; D is uncertain. Trimming left V 5 bases short and J 3 bases short, with 15 bases between. This CDR3 spans 15 amino acids. Per germline, CDR1 MDHEN and CDR2 SYDVKM. The CDR3 sequence: CASSVPKGGTDTQYF. Here the CDR3 DNA reads TGTGCCAGCAGTGTCCCGAAGGGCGGTACAGATACGCAGTATTTT.

With regard to this clonotype: Its ends do not fully match the called genes, so a read error is possible. This sequence joins TRBV29-1 and TRBJ2-3; the D gene is possibly TRBD2 (6 bases). The CDR3 spans 13 residues. The V gene's germline CDR1 is SQVTM and CDR2 ANQGSEA. The DNA for the CDR3 is TGCGGCGTTGAATTCAGAGCGCGGGGAGCGCAGTATTTT. This encodes CGVEFRARGAQYF.

This clonotype was seen a few times. The chain combines TRBV12-3 or TRBV12-4 with TRBJ2-1; D perhaps matches TRBD1 (5 bases). Trimming removed 0 bases at V and 9 bases at J, with 12 bases between. The CDR3 covers 14 residues. CDR3: CASSLALLDSEQFF. For the CDR3, the DNA is TGTGCCAGCAGTTTAGCCTTGCTAGACAGTGAGCAGTTCTTC.

There are a few counts of this clonotype. V is TRBV11-2 and J is TRBJ1-5; the D is unclear. The V and J ends lost 4 bases and 4 bases respectively, with 8 bases between them. Germline CDR1 is SGHAT and CDR2 is FQNNGV. The CDR3 is made up of 13 amino acids. CDR3 nucleotide sequence: TGTGCCAGCAGCTCCTCAATAAATCAGCCCCAGCATTTT. This codes for CASSSSINQPQHF.

The rearrangement joins TRBV6-5 to TRBJ1-1; unclear D gene. Germline CDR1 reads MNHEY; CDR2 reads SVGAGI. Trimming took off 4 bases at V and 6 bases at J, with 12 bases between the two ends. The CDR3 is 13 amino acids. The chain's CDR3 is CASSSMESPEAFF. In nucleotides, the CDR3 is TGTGCCAGCAGTTCCATGGAATCCCCTGAAGCTTTCTTT.

Here the CDR3 reads CASSPRGNTEAFF. DNA for the CDR3: TGTGCCAGCTCGCCCAGGGGGAACACTGAAGCTTTCTTT. J is TRBJ1-1 and V is TRBV18; tentatively, D is TRBD1 (6 bases). This CDR3 has 13 residues. Per germline, CDR1 KGHSH and CDR2 LQKENI. V was trimmed by 6 bases and J by 1 base, leaving 9 bases between them.

The V gene is TRBV28, the J gene TRBJ1-1; D might be TRBD1 (6 bases). With 8 bases removed from V and 11 bases from J, the gap between germline ends came to 15 bases. This CDR3 spans 11 amino acids. Germline V CDR1 and CDR2: MDHEN, SYDVKM. The DNA of the CDR3 is TGTGCCAGCCGGCGGGAGGGGGGTGCTTTCTTT. It yields the protein CASRREGGAFF.

The chain couples TRBV14 to TRBJ1-6, with D unresolved. The CDR3 loop spans 13 amino acids. Germline V CDR1 and CDR2: SGHDN, FVKESK. V was pared by 4 bases and J by 8 bases, with 9 bases between. CDR3 DNA: TGTGCCAGCAGCCCAGGATTCGATTCACCCCTCCACTTT. Protein: CASSPGFDSPLHF.

The rearrangement links TRBV4-1 to TRBJ2-3; perhaps TRBD2 as D (5 bases). The germline V gene has CDR1 MGHRA and CDR2 YSYEKL. The length of the CDR3 is 15 residues. V lost 0 bases to trimming and J lost 3 bases, with 10 bases between them. The DNA for the CDR3 is TGCGCCAGCAGCCAAGATCAGAGGGATACAGATACGCAGTATTTT. As protein: CASSQDQRDTDTQYF.

The gene calls are TRBV11-2 and TRBJ2-1; possible D gene TRBD1, 6 bases. CDR3 size: 15 residues. Germline V gives CDR1 SGHAT, CDR2 FQNNGV. Trimming took 3 bases from V and 8 from J, leaving 17 bases between them. In DNA, the CDR3 is TGTGCCAGCAGCTTTCAGACAGGAATTAGCGATGAGCAGTTCTTC. It codes for CASSFQTGISDEQFF.

The gene calls are TRBV4-2 and TRBJ2-1; 9 bases are a match to TRBD2. With 2 bases clipped from V and 7 bases from J, the junction kept 6 bases outside the gene matches. The germline CDR1 and CDR2 sequences are LGHNA and YNFKEQ. The CDR3 contains 15 residues. DNA of the CDR3: TGTGCCAGCAGCCAACCTAGCGGGATAGGGAATGAGCAGTTCTTC. Protein: CASSQPSGIGNEQFF.

DNA for the CDR3: TGTGCCAGCAGTTTGCCGGGCGGGAGGGCAATCTCCTACGAGCAGTACTTC. Protein product: CASSLPGGRAISYEQYF. The gene calls are TRBV28 and TRBJ2-7; 9 bases agree with TRBD2. The CDR3 is 17 residues long. V shed 3 bases and J 0 bases; nucleotides not matched to a gene: 9. Germline V gene lookup returns CDR1 MDHEN and CDR2 SYDVKM.

This clonotype was observed a few times. The rearrangement uses TRBV12-3 or TRBV12-4 and TRBJ2-1; 10 nucleotides line up with TRBD1. The CDR3 is 14 amino acids. The V gene end was trimmed by 7 bases and the J gene end by 7 bases; junction bases not matched to a gene: 7. CDR3 region: CASNPGQGRNEQFF. In nucleotides, the CDR3 is TGTGCCAGCAACCCGGGACAGGGGCGGAATGAGCAGTTCTTC.

This clonotype occurred a few times. This chain connects TRBV10-3 to TRBJ1-1; the D is unclear. Per the germline V gene, CDR1 is ENHRY and CDR2 is SYGVKD. The CDR3 has 12 amino acids. The V and J ends lost 4 bases and 1 base respectively, with 4 bases between them. In nucleotides, the CDR3 is TGTGCCATCAGTGGGTCGAACACTGAAGCTTTCTTT. It codes for CAISGSNTEAFF.

This chain joins TRBV27 and TRBJ2-1; the D is unclear. Trimming stripped 5 bases from V and 0 bases from J, with 11 bases between. Germline CDR1 MNHEY, CDR2 SMNVEV (reference sequence). The CDR3 length is 15 residues. The chain's CDR3 is CASSKARSSYNEQFF. CDR3 sequence (DNA): TGTGCCAGCAGTAAGGCGAGAAGCTCCTACAATGAGCAGTTCTTC.

V gene TRBV30 combines with J gene TRBJ2-5; D not certain. CDR1 and CDR2 from the germline V gene are GTSNPN and SVGIG (reference sequence). CDR3 size: 13 residues. Trimming took 3 bases from V and 1 from J, leaving 9 bases between them. CDR3 residues: CAWSGRLQETQYF. The CDR3 DNA follows: TGTGCCTGGAGCGGGCGCCTCCAAGAGACCCAGTACTTC.

This clonotype was seen only a few times. This chain connects TRBV14 to TRBJ2-7; a weak D match, TRBD2 (5 bases). The CDR3 extends over 13 amino acids. Germline CDR1 and CDR2: SGHDN and FVKESK. The V gene lost 0 bases and the J gene lost 6 bases, with 9 bases spanning the gap. This CDR3 is CASSQDLGSEQYF. CDR3 nucleotides: TGTGCCAGCAGCCAAGATTTGGGGAGCGAGCAGTACTTC.

J is TRBJ2-5 and V is TRBV6-5; D gene ambiguous. Germline CDR1 MNHEY, CDR2 SVGAGI. The CDR3 spans 13 residues. Trimming cost V 6 bases and J 2 bases, with 10 bases left between them. CDR3 sequence reads: CASRPDLQETQYF. The CDR3 DNA reads TGTGCCAGCAGACCTGACTTGCAAGAGACCCAGTACTTC.

The chain has TRBV10-3 and TRBJ2-6, with 7 bases fitting TRBD1. The CDR3 sequence is 13 residues long. Germline loops: CDR1 ENHRY, CDR2 SYGVKD. Trimming cost V 8 bases and J 2 bases; bases outside gene matches: 0. The CDR3 reads CAIQGAGANVLTF. The CDR3 DNA reads TGTGCCATCCAGGGGGCTGGGGCCAACGTCCTGACTTTC.

CDR3 loop: CAVLGAGGNNEQFF. CDR3 DNA sequence: TGTGCCGTATTGGGAGCGGGAGGAAACAATGAGCAGTTCTTC. The chain couples TRBV6-6 to TRBJ2-1, with 9 bases aligning to TRBD2. Germline CDR1 and CDR2: MNHNY and SVGAGI (reference sequence). This CDR3 spans 14 amino acids. With 11 bases clipped from V and 5 bases from J, the junction kept 10 bases outside the gene matches.

The chain recombines TRBV28 with TRBJ2-7; tentatively, D is TRBD2 (5 bases). Germline values: CDR1 MDHEN, CDR2 SYDVKM. With 6 bases removed from V and 3 bases from J, the gap between germline ends came to 15 bases. This CDR3 is built from 14 residues. CDR3 nucleotides: TGTGCCAGCAGGCTACGGACTCGGAACTACGAGCAGTACTTC. Translated: CASRLRTRNYEQYF.

This sequence joins TRBV20-1 and TRBJ2-5; D call uncertain. The V gene lost 5 bases and the J gene lost 1 base, with 8 bases spanning the gap. This CDR3 is 12 amino acids long. CDR1 DFQATT and CDR2 SNEGSKA come from the germline V gene (reference sequence). CDR3 region: CSALQVQETQYF. For the CDR3, the DNA is TGCAGTGCTCTTCAGGTCCAAGAGACCCAGTACTTC.

The chain employs TRBV18 and TRBJ1-1; D is uncertain. The V end lost 2 bases, the J end lost 0 bases, and 16 bases lay between the germline ends. The CDR3 has 17 residues. Germline CDR1 is KGHSH and CDR2 is LQKENI. This CDR3 reads CASSPFRATPMNTEAFF. The CDR3 DNA reads TGTGCCAGCTCACCATTCCGAGCCACCCCCATGAACACTGAAGCTTTCTTT.

This clonotype is medium-sized. V usage is TRBV28 and J usage is TRBJ1-6, with 7 bases aligning to TRBD1. V lost 7 bases to trimming and J lost 7 bases; unmatched junction nucleotides: 7. Germline V gene lookup returns CDR1 MDHEN and CDR2 SYDVKM. This CDR3 region has 14 residues. The CDR3 spells CASNRDSLNSPLHF. CDR3 in DNA: TGTGCCAGCAACCGGGACAGCTTAAATTCACCCCTCCACTTT.

This clonotype has only a few counts. The chain's CDR3 is CSAANPSGRSYNEQFF. Written as DNA, the CDR3 is TGCAGTGCCGCGAACCCTAGCGGCCGGTCCTACAATGAGCAGTTCTTC. The chain has TRBV20-1 and TRBJ2-1, with TRBD2 matching 7 bases. Germline V gene data show CDR1 as DFQATT and CDR2 as SNEGSKA (reference sequence). The J segment lost 1 base and the V segment lost 6 bases, leaving 12 bases of the junction unmatched. The CDR3 covers 16 residues.

The CDR3 DNA reads as TGTGCCAGTAGGGGACGGCTACAAGAGACCCAGTACTTC. It is translated as CASRGRLQETQYF. V usage is TRBV19 and J usage is TRBJ2-5, with D possibly called TRBD1 or TRBD2 (5 bases each). Germline V CDR1 and CDR2: LNHDA, SQIVND (reference sequence). The CDR3 runs to 13 residues. Trimming left V 6 bases short and J 2 bases short, with 10 bases between. The entire variable domain, with the rest obtained from reference TRBV19 and TRBJ2-5, is as follows: DGGITQSPKYLFRKEGQNVTLSCEQNLNHDAMYWYRQDPGQGLRLIYYSQIVNDFQKGDIAEGYSVSREKKESFPLTVTSAQKNPTAFYLCASRGRLQETQYFGPGTRLLVL.